Shown below are 8 T cell receptor beta chains from a single sample sequenced in a study of blood T cell repertoires in COVID-19. The repertoire was sequenced with immunoSEQ multiplex PCR; TCRdb's copy has only in-frame clones and lacks some. In the table there are about 320,000 clones, almost 85% of which are singletons. The sample comprised peripheral blood. Receptor source: a human donor in a cohort sampled during active COVID-19.

The V gene is TRBV10-3, the J gene TRBJ2-2, with 10 bases identical to TRBD2. The J segment lost 2 bases and the V segment lost 3 bases, leaving 3 bases of the junction unmatched. The CDR3 contains 16 residues. The germline V gene has CDR1 ENHRY and CDR2 SYGVKD. For the CDR3, the DNA is TGTGCCATCAGTGACTTAGCGGGGGGCAACACCGGGGAGCTGTTTTTT. It encodes CAISDLAGGNTGELFF.

The chain employs TRBV7-3 and TRBJ1-1; possibly TRBD1 for D (5 bases). Trimming took off 1 base at V and 4 bases at J, with 16 bases between the two ends. Germline V CDR1 and CDR2: SGHTA, FQGTGA. CDR3 length: 16 amino acids. The CDR3 bases are TGTGCCAGCAGCTTAAAAGGGGCAGGAAGGGGCACTGAAGCTTTCTTT. It specifies CASSLKGAGRGTEAFF.

CDR3 protein: CASSYFSGQDYTF. For the CDR3, the DNA is TGTGCCAGCAGTTACTTTTCGGGACAGGACTACACCTTC. The V gene is TRBV6-5, the J gene TRBJ1-2; 8 bases line up with TRBD1. CDR3 length: 13 residues. Per the germline V gene, CDR1 is MNHEY and CDR2 is SVGAGI. Unmatched junction bases numbered 5, after V lost 1 base and J lost 10 bases.

The V and J genes are TRBV3-1 (or the pseudogene TRBV3-2) and TRBJ1-2; no clear D gene. The germline V gene encodes CDR1 LGHDT and CDR2 YNNKEL (reference sequence). There are 13 residues in the CDR3. V lost 0 bases and J lost 7, with 9 bases in between. As DNA, the CDR3 is TGTGCCAGCAGCCAAGAAGGAGGGTTTGGCTACACCTTC. It specifies CASSQEGGFGYTF.

J is TRBJ1-1 and V is TRBV6-5, with TRBD1 as a possible D gene (6 bases). The V and J ends lost 6 bases and 11 bases respectively, with 19 bases between them. CDR3 length equals 13 residues. Germline CDR1 reads MNHEY; CDR2 reads SVGAGI. The CDR3: CASSRGGVGLAFF. The CDR3 DNA reads TGTGCCAGCAGCCGCGGGGGCGTAGGGTTGGCTTTCTTT.

The V gene is TRBV7-3, the J gene TRBJ1-6; D call uncertain. The CDR3 is 13 residues long. V lost 2 bases to trimming and J lost 7 bases, with 6 bases between them. Germline CDR1 is SGHTA and CDR2 is FQGTGA. The CDR3 is CASSLVMNSPLHF. The CDR3 DNA is TGTGCCAGCAGCTTAGTTATGAATTCACCCCTCCACTTT.

On this clone: This sample also contains other DNA sequences that code for the same CDR3. This rearrangement joins TRBV6-5 to TRBJ2-5; D might be TRBD1 (5 bases). The V end was cut by 3 bases, the J end by 2 bases, with 10 bases between. Looked up from germline, CDR1 is MNHEY and CDR2 is SVGAGI. This CDR3 is built from 14 residues. CDR3 loop: CASSYSTGQETQYF. CDR3 coding DNA: TGTGCCAGCAGTTATAGCACAGGACAAGAGACCCAGTACTTC.

The rearrangement uses TRBV28 and TRBJ1-2, with D uncertain. Trimming shortened V by 7 bases and J by 5 bases, and 14 bases separated the two germline ends. The CDR3 spans 13 residues. Per the germline V gene, CDR1 is MDHEN and CDR2 is SYDVKM. CDR3 bases: TGTGCCAGCACAGTCGGCGGTTCTTATGGCTACACCTTC. Translated, it gives CASTVGGSYGYTF.